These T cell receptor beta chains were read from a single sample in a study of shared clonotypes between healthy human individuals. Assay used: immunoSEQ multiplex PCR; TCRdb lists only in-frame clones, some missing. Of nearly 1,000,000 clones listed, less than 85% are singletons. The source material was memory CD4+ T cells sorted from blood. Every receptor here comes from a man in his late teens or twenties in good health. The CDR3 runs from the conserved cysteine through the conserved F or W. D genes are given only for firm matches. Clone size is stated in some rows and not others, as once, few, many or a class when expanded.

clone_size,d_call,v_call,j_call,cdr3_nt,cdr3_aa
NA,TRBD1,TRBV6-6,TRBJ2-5,TGTGCCAGCAAGACCAGGGGGCTCTACCAAGAGACCCAGTACTTC,CASKTRGLYQETQYF
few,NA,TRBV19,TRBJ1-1,TGTGCCAGTAGTATTGGGTCAGGATTCACTGAAGCTTTCTTT,CASSIGSGFTEAFF
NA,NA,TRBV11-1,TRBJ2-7,TGTGCCAGCAGCTCCATCGACGGATCCGAGCAGTACTTC,CASSSIDGSEQYF
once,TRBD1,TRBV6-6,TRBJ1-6,TGTGCCAGCAGTCCCGAGGACAGGGGGAATTCACCCCTCCACTTT,CASSPEDRGNSPLHF
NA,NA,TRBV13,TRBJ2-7,TGTGCCAGCAGCACCCCGGGAATTAGAAACGAGCAGTACTTC,CASSTPGIRNEQYF
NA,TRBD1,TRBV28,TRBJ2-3,TGTGCCAGCAGCCGTAAACAGGGGACAGATACGCAGTATTTT,CASSRKQGTDTQYF
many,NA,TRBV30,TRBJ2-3,TGTGCCTGGAGTGCCAGATCCGCAGATACGCAGTATTTT,CAWSARSADTQYF
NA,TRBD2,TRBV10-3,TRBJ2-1,TGTGCCATCAGTGAGTCAAGCAGCGGGGGGGCCAATGAGCAGTTCTTC,CAISESSSGGANEQFF
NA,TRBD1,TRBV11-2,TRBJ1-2,TGTGCCAGCACCCCAGGGGGCGCGATCTATGGCTACACCTTC,CASTPGGAIYGYTF
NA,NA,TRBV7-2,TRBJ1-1,NA,CASSLRDFRGAFF
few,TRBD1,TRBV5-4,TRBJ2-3,TGTGCCAGCAGCAGGGGACAGGGTTTCGCAGATACGCAGTATTTT,CASSRGQGFADTQYF
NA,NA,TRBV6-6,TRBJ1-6,TGTGCCAGCAGCCCCCGGGGGCCTTCCTATAATTCACCCCTCCACTTT,CASSPRGPSYNSPLHF
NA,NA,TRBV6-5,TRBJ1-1,TGTGCCAGCAGTTACGGGGGGGCTGACAACACTGAAGCTTTCTTT,CASSYGGADNTEAFF
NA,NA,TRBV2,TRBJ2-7,TGTGCCAGCAGTGATCGGGACGGACGCGAGCAGTACTTC,CASSDRDGREQYF
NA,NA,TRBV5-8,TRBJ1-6,TGTGCCAGCAGCTTGGAACGGGCAGGTCCTAATTCACCCCTCCACTTT,CASSLERAGPNSPLHF
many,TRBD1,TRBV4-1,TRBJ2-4,TGCGCCAGCAGCCAAGTCCCGTTCTCCATCGGGACAGGGAAAAACATTCAGTACTTC,CASSQVPFSIGTGKNIQYF
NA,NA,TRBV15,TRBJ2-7,TGTGCCACCAGCAGAGGAACTAGCACTGGCTACGAGCAGTACTTC,CATSRGTSTGYEQYF
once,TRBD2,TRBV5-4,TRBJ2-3,TGTGCCAGCAGCTTGGTGGGACTAGCGGGAGCGTCAGATACGCAGTATTTT,CASSLVGLAGASDTQYF
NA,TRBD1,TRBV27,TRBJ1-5,TGTGCCAGCAGTCGTGGACAGGGTGGCAATCAGCCCCAGCATTTT,CASSRGQGGNQPQHF
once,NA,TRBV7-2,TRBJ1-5,TGTGCCAGCAGCCTCAGGGCTGAGCAGCCCCAGCATTTT,CASSLRAEQPQHF
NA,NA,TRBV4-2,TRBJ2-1,TGTGCCAGCAGCCAAGATCGGCAGAGACAGTTCTTC,CASSQDRQRQFF
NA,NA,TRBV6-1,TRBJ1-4,TGTGCCAGCAGTGAGTGGGGTAACGTAAAACTGTTTTTT,CASSEWGNVKLFF
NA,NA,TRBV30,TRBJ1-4,TGTGCCTGGAACCGCGGGGGGGCGAACGGTGAAAAACTGTTTTTT,CAWNRGGANGEKLFF
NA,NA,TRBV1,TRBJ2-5,TGCACCAGCAGCCAAGATGACAGGGGGCAAGTGGAGACCCAGTACTTC,CTSSQDDRGQVETQYF
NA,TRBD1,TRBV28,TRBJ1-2,TGTGCCAGCAGGCTGACAGGGACCAACTATGGCTACACCTTC,CASRLTGTNYGYTF
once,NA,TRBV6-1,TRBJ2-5,TGTGCCAGCAGTGATCCGAGGGAGCAGTACTTC,CASSDPREQYF
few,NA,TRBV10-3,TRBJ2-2,TGTGCCATCAGTGGGGGCGGGGAGCTGTTTTTT,CAISGGGELFF
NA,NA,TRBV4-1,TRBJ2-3,TGCGCCAGCAGCCGGCCCAGACGTGGGGGAGTAGCAGATACGCAGTATTTT,CASSRPRRGGVADTQYF
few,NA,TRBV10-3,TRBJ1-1,TGTGCCATCAGCCAGGGAGTTGAAGCTTTCTTT,CAISQGVEAFF
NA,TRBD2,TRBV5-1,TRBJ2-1,TGCGCCAGCAGCCGGACTAGCGGGGGAGACAAATACAATGAGCAGTTCTTC,CASSRTSGGDKYNEQFF
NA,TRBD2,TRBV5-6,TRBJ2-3,TGTGCCAGCAGCTTGGTGGCGGGGGGGCTGTCAGATACGCAGTATTTT,CASSLVAGGLSDTQYF
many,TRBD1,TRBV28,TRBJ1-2,TGTGCCAGCAGTCCCGGGACAGGGAACTATGGCTACACCTTC,CASSPGTGNYGYTF
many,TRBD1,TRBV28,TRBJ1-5,TGTGCCAGCAGTTTACACCGGGACAGGGTCAATCAGCCCCAGCATTTT,CASSLHRDRVNQPQHF
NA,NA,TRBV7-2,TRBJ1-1,TGTGCCAGCAGCTTCCGCAGGGGCACTGAAGCTTTCTTT,CASSFRRGTEAFF
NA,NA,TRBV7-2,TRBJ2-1,TGTGCCAGCAGCAAGGAGCGGGTGAATGAGCAGTTCTTC,CASSKERVNEQFF
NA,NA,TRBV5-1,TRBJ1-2,TGCGCCAGCAGCACGTCCAGGGAACCCTATGGCTACACCTTC,CASSTSREPYGYTF
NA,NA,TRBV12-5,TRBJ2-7,TGTGCTAGTGGCACCCTCACCTGCTACGAGCAGTACTTC,CASGTLTCYEQYF
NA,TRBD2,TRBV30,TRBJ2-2,TGTGCCTGGAGTCCCTTTAGAGGGGAGGGAGAAAACACCGGGGAGCTGTTTTTT,CAWSPFRGEGENTGELFF